Each of the 9 T cell receptor beta chains below was sequenced from the same sample in a study of vaccination and CD4 T cells after COVID-19. Sequencing of the DNA from cultured CD4+ T cells was carried out with the Oncomine TCR Beta short-read assay. A single record per CDR3 protein comes from TCRdb applying MiXCR to the PCR reads. The table lists 15,000 or so distinct CDR3 sequences, about half of them singletons. Their specific antigens are unknown. Treatment here: 10-day PBMC culture with coronavirus spike peptide pools or control peptides (ViraFEST assay). Material: CD4+ T cells from blood, cultured in vitro. These receptors were taken from a human donor who had recovered from COVID-19.

V and J are TRBV18 and TRBJ2-1, with a tentative D call TRBD2 (5 bases). Germline values: CDR1 KGHSH, CDR2 LQKENI. The CDR3 consists of 13 residues. The germline V and J ends were trimmed by 4 bases and 8 bases, with 12 bases remaining between them. CDR3 bases: TGTGCCAGCTCACAATTGGTCGGGGATGAGCAGTTCTTC. Its translation is CASSQLVGDEQFF.

The chain recombines TRBV28 with TRBJ2-5; 12 positions match TRBD2. The germline gives CDR1 MDHEN, CDR2 SYDVKM. Trimming took 8 bases from V and 4 from J; bases not matched to a gene: 8. This CDR3 is built from 15 residues. This CDR3 is CASLGRLAGAETQYF. The CDR3 DNA reads as TGTGCCAGCCTCGGTCGACTAGCGGGAGCAGAGACCCAGTACTTC. Using reference TRBV28 and TRBJ2-5 for the parts outside the CDR3, the full variable domain is DVKVTQSSRYLVKRTGEKVFLECVQDMDHENMFWYRQDPGLGLRLIYFSYDVKMKEKGDIPEGYSVSREKKERFSLILESASTNQTSMYLCASLGRLAGAETQYFGPGTRLLVL.

The chain combines TRBV25-1 with TRBJ1-2; TRBD1 matches at 12 bases. Germline CDR1 MGHDK, CDR2 SYGVNS. The CDR3 sequence is 17 residues long. The V gene end was trimmed by 2 bases and the J gene end by 5 bases; junction bases not matched to a gene: 9. The CDR3 region has the DNA TGTGCCAGCAGTGAAAAACCGGGACAGGGGGCCGCTTATGGCTACACCTTC. Residues: CASSEKPGQGAAYGYTF.

This clonotype was seen only a few times. The chain combines TRBV11-3 with TRBJ1-2, with a weak D call TRBD1 (6 bases). V was cut by 5 bases and J by 4 bases, with 14 bases left in between. This CDR3 region has 14 residues. Germline V lookup: CDR1 SGHNT, CDR2 YENEEA. The CDR3 spells CASSPRGTSYGYTF. The CDR3 DNA sequence: TGTGCCAGCAGCCCGCGCGGGACAAGCTATGGCTACACCTTC.

This clonotype was detected a few times. V usage is TRBV2 and J usage is TRBJ1-2; 10 positions agree with TRBD1. Germline CDR1 is SNHLY and CDR2 is FYNNEI. V gave up 2 bases and J gave up 6 bases; unmatched junction bases: 3. CDR3 length: 14 amino acids. The CDR3 region has the DNA TGTGCCAGCAGTGAATTGGGACAGGGGAATGGCTACACCTTC. Protein: CASSELGQGNGYTF.

The table lists this clonotype with a few counts. The V call is TRBV6-1, the J call TRBJ1-5; D remains unclear. V shed 8 bases and J shed 0 bases, with 17 bases lying between them. The CDR3 covers 16 residues. The V gene's germline CDR1 is MNHNS and CDR2 SASEGT. Here the CDR3 DNA reads TGTGCCAGCCTCCTCGAATATTCCTATAGCAATCAGCCCCAGCATTTT. Its protein is CASLLEYSYSNQPQHF.

This clonotype was picked up a small number of times. The V and J genes are TRBV7-9 and TRBJ2-2; TRBD1 agrees at 8 bases. There are 14 residues in the CDR3. Germline-derived CDR1 and CDR2 are SEHNR and FQNEAQ (reference sequence). Losses at the gene ends were 5 bases for V and 8 bases for J; bases not matched to a gene: 7. In nucleotides, the CDR3 is TGTGCCAGCAGCACCTACAGGGGGTCGGGGGAGCTGTTTTTT. Amino acid sequence: CASSTYRGSGELFF.

The chain uses TRBV20-1 and TRBJ1-2; D may be TRBD1 (5 bases). Looked up from germline, CDR1 is DFQATT and CDR2 is SNEGSKA (reference sequence). Trimming stripped 2 bases from V and 4 bases from J, with 20 bases between. This CDR3 is built from 16 residues. The CDR3, as DNA: TGCAGTGCTAGACCCGGGACGGCTCCCCGGGGCTATGGCTACACCTTC. Protein sequence: CSARPGTAPRGYGYTF.

This clonotype has a handful of counts. The rearrangement links TRBV7-9 to TRBJ1-5, with unresolved D. Per the germline V gene, CDR1 is SEHNR and CDR2 is FQNEAQ (reference sequence). The CDR3 is 12 amino acids. V dropped 1 base and J dropped 8 bases, with 6 bases sitting between them. The CDR3 nucleotides read TGTGCCAGCAGCTTAGAGTTGGAGCCCCAGCATTTT. This encodes CASSLELEPQHF. The full variable domain, with the rest looked up from reference TRBV7-9 and TRBJ1-5, is DTGVSQNPRHKITKRGQNVTFRCDPISEHNRLYWYRQTLGQGPEFLTYFQNEAQLEKSRLLSDRFSAERPKGSFSTLEIQRTEQGDSAMYLCASSLELEPQHFGDGTRLSIL.